Listed here are 21 T cell receptor beta chains from one sample, sequenced in a study of OX40 agonist ivuxolimab in advanced cancers. Libraries were built with the immunoSEQ multiplex PCR assay. Drawn from immuneACCESS, this table holds only the in-frame rearrangements with V and J called that TCRdb kept. Clones are partly lost; checked studies trace under half to an unresolved V gene and leave the rest unexplained. The sample data list 77,000 or so clones, and 81% of these were observed just once. The ten largest account for 5% of the sample. The input for sequencing was CD4+ or CD8+ T cells sorted from blood, taken in a trial of the OX40 agonist ivuxolimab. The receptors come from an adult with an advanced solid tumor such as melanoma, head and neck, liver or kidney cancer.

J is TRBJ2-1 and V is TRBV7-2; 7 bases are shared with TRBD2. Germline assignment: CDR1 SGHTA and CDR2 FQGNSA. V lost 4 bases, J lost 2 bases, and 5 bases stayed unmatched. This CDR3 is 15 amino acids long. The CDR3: CASSSSGGAYNEQFF. The CDR3 region has the DNA TGTGCCAGCAGCTCTAGCGGCGGCGCCTACAATGAGCAGTTCTTC.

The chain recombines TRBV13 with TRBJ2-3, with D maybe TRBD2 (7 bases). CDR3 length equals 17 residues. Germline V gene lookup returns CDR1 PRHDT and CDR2 FYEKMQ (reference sequence). V gave up 1 base and J gave up 2 bases, with 16 bases separating them. This CDR3 is CASSLVRGSGNTDTQYF. CDR3 nucleotides: TGTGCCAGCAGCTTAGTTAGGGGGAGCGGGAACACAGATACGCAGTATTTT.

In regard to this clone: The junction and the germline gene differ at one end; a read error may be behind it. This chain joins TRBV6-5 and TRBJ2-7, with D possibly TRBD2 on 5 matching bases. The CDR3 loop spans 12 amino acids. The germline V gene encodes CDR1 MNHEY and CDR2 SVGAGI. The CDR3: CAGSYLGGEQYF. Written as DNA, the CDR3 is TGTGCCGGCAGTTACCTCGGAGGCGAGCAGTACTTC.

This chain uses TRBV4-1 with TRBJ1-4, with unresolved D. The CDR3 has 14 amino acids. The ends were cut back, 7 bases at V and 4 bases at J, with 13 bases in the middle. The germline V gene has CDR1 MGHRA and CDR2 YSYEKL. CDR3 residues: CASTRSGVNEKLFF. In nucleotides, the CDR3 is TGCGCCAGCACTCGAAGCGGGGTTAATGAAAAACTGTTTTTT.

The chain recombines TRBV7-2 with TRBJ1-2; tentative D call: TRBD1 (5 bases). With 5 bases removed from V and 10 bases from J, the gap between germline ends came to 23 bases. The germline V gene encodes CDR1 SGHTA and CDR2 FQGNSA. CDR3 size: 15 residues. The CDR3 region is CASSPNLGGAVIYTF. The CDR3 bases are TGTGCCAGCAGCCCCAATCTTGGAGGGGCTGTAATCTACACCTTC.

The chain carries TRBV10-3 and TRBJ1-1; D may be TRBD1 (6 bases). This CDR3 has 15 amino acids. CDR1 ENHRY and CDR2 SYGVKD come from the germline V gene. Trimming shortened V by 6 bases and J by 0 bases, and 14 bases separated the two germline ends. The CDR3: CAISETGSMNTEAFF. CDR3 bases: TGTGCCATCAGCGAAACAGGGTCTATGAACACTGAAGCTTTCTTT.

The chain employs TRBV6-1 and TRBJ2-7; TRBD1 aligns across 8 bases. The V gene's germline CDR1 is MNHNS and CDR2 SASEGT. CDR3 length equals 13 residues. The junction had 7 bases not matched to a gene; V was cut back by 9 bases and J by 3 bases. CDR3 loop: CASQNRGNYEQYF. In nucleotides, the CDR3 is TGTGCCAGTCAAAACAGGGGGAACTACGAGCAGTACTTC.

DNA for the CDR3: TGTGCCAGCGTCGGCCAGGGTTACGAGCAGTACTTC. Protein sequence: CASVGQGYEQYF. V and J are TRBV7-9 and TRBJ2-7; D might be TRBD1 (5 bases). Germline V lookup: CDR1 SEHNR, CDR2 FQNEAQ (reference sequence). V shed 8 bases and J shed 4 bases, with 12 bases lying between them. The CDR3 sequence is 12 residues long.

The chain has TRBV6-6 and TRBJ2-7; D may match TRBD1 or TRBD2 (6 bases each). The V gene lost 7 bases and the J gene lost 3 bases, with 16 bases spanning the gap. Germline V gene data show CDR1 as MNHNY and CDR2 as SVGAGI (reference sequence). This CDR3 spans 14 amino acids. The CDR3 protein is CASMQFGGGYEQYF. CDR3 nucleotides: TGTGCCAGCATGCAATTCGGGGGCGGCTACGAGCAGTACTTC.

V usage is TRBV9 and J usage is TRBJ2-3; possibly TRBD1 or TRBD2 for D (6 bases each). This CDR3 is built from 13 residues. Germline loops: CDR1 SGDLS, CDR2 YYNGEE. Trimming cost V 4 bases and J 2 bases, with 8 bases left between them. This CDR3 reads CASSRGPTDTQYF. The CDR3, as DNA: TGTGCCAGCAGCCGGGGGCCCACAGATACGCAGTATTTT.

The V gene is TRBV29-1, the J gene TRBJ1-5, with 8 positions matching TRBD1. From germline, CDR1 is SQVTM and CDR2 ANQGSEA. Losses at the gene ends were 4 bases for V and 6 bases for J; bases not matched to a gene: 11. The CDR3 consists of 15 residues. In DNA form, the CDR3 reads TGCAGCGTTGCCTTCAGGACAGGGCCAGGTCAGCCCCAGCATTTT. This gives the protein CSVAFRTGPGQPQHF. Filled out from reference TRBV29-1 and TRBJ1-5, the complete variable domain reads SAVISQKPSRDICQRGTSLTIQCQVDSQVTMMFWYRQQPGQSLTLIATANQGSEATYESGFVIDKFPISRPNLTFSTLTVSNMSPEDSSIYLCSVAFRTGPGQPQHFGDGTRLSIL.

This sequence joins TRBV7-8 and TRBJ1-1; no clear D. CDR3 length equals 14 residues. Germline assignment: CDR1 SGHVS and CDR2 FQNEAQ. The V end was cut by 3 bases, the J end by 0 bases, with 8 bases between. The CDR3 sequence: CASSFTRLNTEAFF. The CDR3 nucleotides are TGTGCCAGCAGCTTTACACGTTTGAACACTGAAGCTTTCTTT.

The chain has TRBV4-3 and TRBJ2-7; no clear D gene. Trimming took off 1 base at V and 2 bases at J, with 9 bases between the two ends. The germline gives CDR1 LGHNA, CDR2 YSLEER. The CDR3 runs to 14 residues. For the CDR3, the DNA is TGCGCCAGCAGCCAAGGGCTCCTGACCTACGAGCAGTACTTC. Translating it yields CASSQGLLTYEQYF.

CDR3 DNA: TGTGCCACCAGCGACATCAATTCACCCCTCCACTTT. Amino acid sequence: CATSDINSPLHF. The chain is built from TRBV15 and TRBJ1-6; D remains unclear. The CDR3 is 12 residues long. V shed 5 bases and J shed 7 bases, with 6 bases lying between them. Germline loops: CDR1 LNHNV, CDR2 YYDKDF (reference sequence).

The V call is TRBV5-1, the J call TRBJ1-5; D may be TRBD1 (5 bases). The V end lost 4 bases, the J end lost 1 base, and 15 bases lay between the germline ends. CDR1 is SGHRS, CDR2 YFSETQ, per germline. The CDR3 runs to 16 residues. CDR3 DNA sequence: TGCGCCAGCAGCCCCTACGGAGGGGCGAGCAATCAGCCCCAGCATTTT. Translating it yields CASSPYGGASNQPQHF.

This clone was seen a few times. The V gene is TRBV19, the J gene TRBJ2-7; possible D gene TRBD2, 6 bases. Trimming removed 4 bases from V and 3 bases from J, with 13 bases in between. CDR1 and CDR2 (germline): LNHDA, SQIVND (reference sequence). The CDR3 length is 14 residues. The CDR3 DNA reads TGTGCCAGTAGTAGGGGGACTGAGGGCTACGAGCAGTACTTC. This codes for CASSRGTEGYEQYF.

The gene calls are TRBV2 and TRBJ1-4; D call uncertain. The V end lost 4 bases, the J end lost 0 bases, and 6 bases lay between the germline ends. From germline, CDR1 is SNHLY and CDR2 FYNNEI. The CDR3 loop spans 14 amino acids. In DNA form, the CDR3 reads TGTGCCAGCAGTGTGGAGACAACTAATGAAAAACTGTTTTTT. Translating it yields CASSVETTNEKLFF.

J is TRBJ1-6 and V is TRBV7-3; TRBD1 agrees at 9 bases. The CDR3 sequence is 14 residues long. With 9 bases clipped from V and 7 bases from J, the junction kept 7 bases outside the gene matches. Germline CDR1 is SGHTA and CDR2 is FQGTGA. Here the CDR3 reads CASSTQGANSPLHF. For the CDR3, the DNA is TGTGCCAGTTCAACACAGGGGGCCAATTCACCCCTCCACTTT.

The chain couples TRBV9 to TRBJ1-1, with a weak D call TRBD1 (5 bases). In germline, CDR1 is SGDLS, CDR2 YYNGEE. The CDR3 is 14 residues long. The germline V and J ends were trimmed by 2 bases and 0 bases, with 8 bases remaining between them. The CDR3 nucleotides are TGTGCCAGCAGCGTTGGGGGGATGAACACTGAAGCTTTCTTT. This gives the protein CASSVGGMNTEAFF.

CDR3 region: CASSFADRANEKLFF. The CDR3 nucleotides read TGTGCCAGCAGTTTCGCGGACAGGGCTAATGAAAAACTGTTTTTT. V usage is TRBV28 and J usage is TRBJ1-4, with TRBD1 matching over 8 bases. CDR3 length equals 15 residues. Per the germline V gene, CDR1 is MDHEN and CDR2 is SYDVKM. The junction had 3 bases not matched to a gene; V was cut back by 3 bases and J by 3 bases.

The V call is TRBV19, the J call TRBJ2-2, with D possibly being TRBD1 (6 bases). This CDR3 has 14 amino acids. Per germline, CDR1 LNHDA and CDR2 SQIVND (reference sequence). Between the trimmed V and J ends, which lost 4 bases and 6 bases, there was a span of 12 bases. As DNA, the CDR3 is TGTGCCAGTAGTACCGGACAGTCCCCCGGGGAGCTGTTTTTT. Its protein product is CASSTGQSPGELFF. Using reference TRBV19 and TRBJ2-2 for the parts outside the CDR3, the full variable domain is DGGITQSPKYLFRKEGQNVTLSCEQNLNHDAMYWYRQDPGQGLRLIYYSQIVNDFQKGDIAEGYSVSREKKESFPLTVTSAQKNPTAFYLCASSTGQSPGELFFGEGSRLTVL.